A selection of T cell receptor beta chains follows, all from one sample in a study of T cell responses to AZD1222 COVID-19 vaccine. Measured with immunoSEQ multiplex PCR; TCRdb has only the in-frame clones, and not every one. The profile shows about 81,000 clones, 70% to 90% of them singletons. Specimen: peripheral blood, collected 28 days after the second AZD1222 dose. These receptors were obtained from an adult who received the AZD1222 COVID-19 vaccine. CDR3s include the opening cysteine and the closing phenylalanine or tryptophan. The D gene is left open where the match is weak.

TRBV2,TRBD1,CASSERSGGRETQYF
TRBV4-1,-,CASSQEVEGYGYTF
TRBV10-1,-,CASSETGERDEQFF
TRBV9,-,CASSVGQPRTNSPLHF
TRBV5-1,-,CASSRSGVEGEKLFF
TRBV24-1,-,CATSDPGPGNTIYF
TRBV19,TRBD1,CASSARDRASNQPQHF
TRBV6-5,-,CASSSGQHGQPQHF
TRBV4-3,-,CASSPVGSPETQYF
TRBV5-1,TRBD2,CASSLETSGSGLDEQFF
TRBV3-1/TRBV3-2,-,CASSQIARGGTEAFF
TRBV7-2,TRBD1,CASSLTGGAFSETQYF
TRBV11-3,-,CASSQGFGSPLHF
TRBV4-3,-,CASSQDQAFRGVYGYTF
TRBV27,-,CASSLSVSDYGYTF
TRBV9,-,CASSQGATEAFF
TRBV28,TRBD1,CASSLGTGIYNEQFF
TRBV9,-,CASSEGPSRTSPLHF
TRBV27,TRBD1,CASTDRAGKTEAFF
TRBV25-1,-,CASKGGADTQYF
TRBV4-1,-,CASSQARSNTEAFF
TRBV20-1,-,CSASLGNTEAFF
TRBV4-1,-,CASSLTGPWGSEAFF
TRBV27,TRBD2,CASSLFRGLAGGRHEQFF
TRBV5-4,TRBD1,CASSTRTGVNDADTQYF
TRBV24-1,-,CATSDPGHINTGELFF
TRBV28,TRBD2,CASSFGGTSTDTQYF
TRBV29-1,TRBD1,CSVGGQGAGELFF
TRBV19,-,CASNDSRDSPLHF
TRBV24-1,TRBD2,CATSDPVSGTSGSGGETQYF